This T cell receptor (beta chain) is from a study of blood T cell repertoires in COVID-19. Sequenced by immunoSEQ multiplex PCR; TCRdb stores in-frame clones only, minus some. The sample yields about 250,000 clones, roughly 88% seen once. The CDR3 consists of 14 residues. Trimming cost V 4 bases and J 4 bases; bases outside gene matches: 7. Per the germline V gene, CDR1 is SGHNT and CDR2 is YYREEE (reference sequence). The source is a man older than 75 with acute or convalescent COVID-19. The V and J genes are TRBV5-4 and TRBJ1-2; 7 nucleotides line up with TRBD1. The sample comprised peripheral blood. Here the CDR3 reads CASSLTGDRYGYTF. The DNA of the CDR3 is TGTGCCAGCAGCCTTACAGGGGATCGCTATGGCTACACCTTC. Full variable domain (missing parts from reference TRBV5-4 and TRBJ1-2): ETGVTQSPTHLIKTRGQQVTLRCSSQSGHNTVSWYQQALGQGPQFIFQYYREEENGRGNFPPRFSGLQFPNYSSELNVNALELDDSALYLCASSLTGDRYGYTFGSGTRLTVV.